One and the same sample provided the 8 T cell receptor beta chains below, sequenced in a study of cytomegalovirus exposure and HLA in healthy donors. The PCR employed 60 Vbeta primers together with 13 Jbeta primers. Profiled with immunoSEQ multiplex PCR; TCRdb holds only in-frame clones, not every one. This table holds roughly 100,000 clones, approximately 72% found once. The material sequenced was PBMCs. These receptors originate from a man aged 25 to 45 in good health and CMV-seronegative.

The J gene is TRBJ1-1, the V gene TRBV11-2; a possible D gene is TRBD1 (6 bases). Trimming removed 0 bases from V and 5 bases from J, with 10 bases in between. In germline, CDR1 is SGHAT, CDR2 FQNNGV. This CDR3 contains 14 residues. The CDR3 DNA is TGTGCCAGCAGCTTAGAGGACAGTGGGACTGAAGCTTTCTTT. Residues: CASSLEDSGTEAFF.

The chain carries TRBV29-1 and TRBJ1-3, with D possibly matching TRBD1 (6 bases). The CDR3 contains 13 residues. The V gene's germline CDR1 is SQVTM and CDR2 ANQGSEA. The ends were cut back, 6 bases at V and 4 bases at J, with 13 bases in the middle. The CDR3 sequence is CSVPGQSGNTIYF. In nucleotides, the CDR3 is TGCAGCGTCCCGGGACAATCCGGAAACACCATATATTTT.

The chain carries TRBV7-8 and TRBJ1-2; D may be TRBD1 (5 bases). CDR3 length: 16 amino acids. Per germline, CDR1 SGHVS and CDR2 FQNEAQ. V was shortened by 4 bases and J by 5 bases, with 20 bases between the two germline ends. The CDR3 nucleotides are TGTGCCAGCAGCTCCTATTCGACAGCGCTCCAGTATGGCTACACCTTC. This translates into CASSSYSTALQYGYTF.

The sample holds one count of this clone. The CDR3 protein is CASSESTGGQETQYF. As DNA, the CDR3 is TGCGCCAGCAGTGAGTCGACCGGGGGTCAAGAGACCCAGTACTTC. The rearrangement joins TRBV10-2 to TRBJ2-5, with a weak D call TRBD2 (6 bases). The V gene's germline CDR1 is WSHSY and CDR2 SAAADI. The CDR3 covers 15 residues. V was clipped by 0 bases and J by 2 bases, with 10 bases between them.

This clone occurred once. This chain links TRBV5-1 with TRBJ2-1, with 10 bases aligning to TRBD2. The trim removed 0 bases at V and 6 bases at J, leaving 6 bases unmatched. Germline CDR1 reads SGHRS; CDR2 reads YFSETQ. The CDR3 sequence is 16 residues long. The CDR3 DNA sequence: TGCGCCAGCAGCTTGGCCCCTAGCGGGAGTGCCAATGAGCAGTTCTTC. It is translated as CASSLAPSGSANEQFF. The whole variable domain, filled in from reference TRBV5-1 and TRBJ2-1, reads KAGVTQTPRYLIKTRGQQVTLSCSPISGHRSVSWYQQTPGQGLQFLFEYFSETQRNKGNFPGRFSGRQFSNSRSEMNVSTLELGDSALYLCASSLAPSGSANEQFFGPGTRLTVL.

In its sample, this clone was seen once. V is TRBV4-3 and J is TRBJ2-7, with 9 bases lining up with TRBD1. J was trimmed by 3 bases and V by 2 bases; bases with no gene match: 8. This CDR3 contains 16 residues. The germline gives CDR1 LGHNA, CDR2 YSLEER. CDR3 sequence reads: CASSQNIQGAFYEQYF. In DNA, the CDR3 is TGCGCCAGCAGCCAAAACATACAGGGGGCGTTCTACGAGCAGTACTTC.

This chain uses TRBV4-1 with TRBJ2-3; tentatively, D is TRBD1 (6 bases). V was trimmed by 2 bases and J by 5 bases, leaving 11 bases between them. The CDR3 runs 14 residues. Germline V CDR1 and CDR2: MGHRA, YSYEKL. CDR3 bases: TGCGCCAGCAGCCAACTGATAGGGGGAGATACGCAGTATTTT. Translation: CASSQLIGGDTQYF.

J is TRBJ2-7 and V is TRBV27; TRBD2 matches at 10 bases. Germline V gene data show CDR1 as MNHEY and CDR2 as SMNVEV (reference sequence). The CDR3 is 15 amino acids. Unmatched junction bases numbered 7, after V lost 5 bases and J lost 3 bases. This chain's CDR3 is CASSPQGLAFYEQYF. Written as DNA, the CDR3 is TGTGCCAGCAGTCCCCAGGGACTAGCGTTCTACGAGCAGTACTTC.